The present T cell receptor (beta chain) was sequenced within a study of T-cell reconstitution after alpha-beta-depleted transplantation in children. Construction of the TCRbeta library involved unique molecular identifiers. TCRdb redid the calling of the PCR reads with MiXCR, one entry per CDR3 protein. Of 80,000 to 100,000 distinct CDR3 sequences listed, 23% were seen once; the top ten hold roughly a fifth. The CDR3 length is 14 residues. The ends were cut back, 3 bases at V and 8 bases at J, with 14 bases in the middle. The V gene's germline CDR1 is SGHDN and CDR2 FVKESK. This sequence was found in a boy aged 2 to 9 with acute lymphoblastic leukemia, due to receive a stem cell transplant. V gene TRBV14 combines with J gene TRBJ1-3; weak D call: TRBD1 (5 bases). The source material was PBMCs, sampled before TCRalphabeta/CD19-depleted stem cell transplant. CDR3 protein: CASSQGRHRDTIYF. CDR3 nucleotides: TGTGCCAGCAGCCAGGGACGTCATCGGGACACCATATATTTT.